The 8 T cell receptor beta chains below all came from one sample that was sequenced in a study of T cell responses to AZD1222 COVID-19 vaccine. TCRdb keeps only in-frame clones here, not all; method: immunoSEQ multiplex PCR. Here the sample spans about 140,000 clones, 80% to 90% being singletons. The source was peripheral blood, collected on day 0 of AZD1222 vaccination. All receptors come from an adult in good health.

J is TRBJ2-7 and V is TRBV27; D gene ambiguous. With 0 bases removed from V and 0 bases from J, the gap between germline ends came to 15 bases. Germline CDR1 MNHEY, CDR2 SMNVEV (reference sequence). The CDR3 has 17 amino acids. The CDR3 reads CASSLSLRQADSYEQYF. CDR3 nucleotide sequence: TGTGCCAGCAGTTTATCTCTCCGGCAGGCCGACTCCTACGAGCAGTACTTC.

CDR3 residues: CASGIGGVGNQPQHF. The CDR3 DNA is TGTGCCAGCGGAATAGGGGGTGTTGGCAATCAGCCCCAGCATTTT. The chain employs TRBV6-5 and TRBJ1-5, with a tentative D call TRBD1 (6 bases). V lost 8 bases to trimming and J lost 2 bases, with 16 bases between them. This CDR3 is built from 15 residues. Germline V lookup: CDR1 MNHEY, CDR2 SVGAGI.

The chain recombines TRBV3-1 (or the pseudogene TRBV3-2) with TRBJ2-1, with D possibly being TRBD1 or TRBD2 (6 bases each). The germline V gene has CDR1 LGHDT and CDR2 YNNKEL (reference sequence). V lost 3 bases to trimming and J lost 10 bases, with 16 bases between them. The CDR3 sequence is 14 residues long. The CDR3, as DNA: TGTGCCAGCAGCCAGACCCGGTGGGGGGCCGAGCAGTTCTTC. Residues: CASSQTRWGAEQFF.

The chain employs TRBV3-1 (or the pseudogene TRBV3-2) and TRBJ2-3; 8 bases map to TRBD2. V lost 4 bases to trimming and J lost 5 bases; unmatched junction nucleotides: 8. This CDR3 has 15 residues. From germline, CDR1 is LGHDT and CDR2 YNNKEL (reference sequence). The CDR3 loop is CASSLIAGLGDTQYF. The CDR3 DNA sequence: TGTGCCAGCAGCCTCATAGCGGGGCTGGGAGATACGCAGTATTTT.

The chain recombines TRBV28 with TRBJ1-4; the match to TRBD1 covers 10 bases. The CDR3 contains 16 residues. The trim removed 5 bases at V and 5 bases at J, leaving 8 bases unmatched. Germline-derived CDR1 and CDR2 are MDHEN and SYDVKM. The CDR3 sequence: CASSRIGQGGNEKLFF. CDR3 bases: TGTGCCAGCAGTCGTATCGGACAGGGGGGGAATGAAAAACTGTTTTTT.

In this sample, this clone turned up a few times. The chain uses TRBV3-1 (or the pseudogene TRBV3-2) and TRBJ2-7; D ambiguous. CDR1 is LGHDT and CDR2 is YNNKEL in the germline V gene (reference sequence). The germline V and J ends were trimmed by 4 bases and 4 bases, with 11 bases remaining between them. This CDR3 region has 13 residues. The CDR3 loop is CASSRVGRYEQYF. CDR3 in DNA: TGTGCCAGCAGCCGGGTCGGGCGGTACGAGCAGTACTTC.

The chain combines TRBV27 with TRBJ1-2, with 9 bases matching TRBD1. V shed 8 bases, J shed 5 bases, and the junction held 15 bases outside the gene matches. Per the germline V gene, CDR1 is MNHEY and CDR2 is SMNVEV (reference sequence). This CDR3 has 16 residues. DNA for the CDR3: TGTGCCAGCTACCCCGCAACCGGGACAGGGCTTTATGGCTACACCTTC. Its protein is CASYPATGTGLYGYTF.

This clone was found a few times. J is TRBJ1-1 and V is TRBV15; D is unresolved. The V end lost 6 bases, the J end lost 2 bases, and 13 bases lay between the germline ends. Germline V lookup: CDR1 LNHNV, CDR2 YYDKDF (reference sequence). The CDR3 sequence is 14 residues long. The CDR3 DNA follows: TGTGCCACCAGGATTGAAACAGCTAACACTGAAGCTTTCTTT. This sequence encodes CATRIETANTEAFF.